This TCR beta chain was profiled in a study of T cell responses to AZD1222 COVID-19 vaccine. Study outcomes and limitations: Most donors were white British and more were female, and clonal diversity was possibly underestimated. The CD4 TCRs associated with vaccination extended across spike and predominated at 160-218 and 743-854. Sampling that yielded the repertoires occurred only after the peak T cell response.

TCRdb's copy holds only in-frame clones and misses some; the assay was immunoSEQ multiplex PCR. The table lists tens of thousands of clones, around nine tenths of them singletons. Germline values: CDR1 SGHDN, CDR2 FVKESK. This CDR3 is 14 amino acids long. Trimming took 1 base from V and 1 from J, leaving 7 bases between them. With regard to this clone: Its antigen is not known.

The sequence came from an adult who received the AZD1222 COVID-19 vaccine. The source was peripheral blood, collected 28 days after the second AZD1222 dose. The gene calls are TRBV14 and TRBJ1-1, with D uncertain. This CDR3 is CASSQVRGNTEAFF. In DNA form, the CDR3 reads TGTGCCAGCAGCCAAGTCCGGGGGAACACTGAAGCTTTCTTT.